These 9 T cell receptor beta chains came from one sample sequenced in a study of shared clonotypes between healthy human individuals. CD8 cells regarded as naive lacked CD45RO, were positively chosen for CCR7, and omitted terminally differentiated effector memory CD45RA+ cells. Libraries were prepared by immunoSEQ multiplex PCR; TCRdb keeps only in-frame clonotypes and omits some of them. This sample has about 680,000 clones, with around 90% found just once. Sequencing was carried out using naive CD8+ T cells sorted from blood. Every receptor here comes from a man aged 30 to 39 in good health.

This chain uses TRBV28 with TRBJ2-7; D not certain. The V gene lost 3 bases and the J gene lost 1 base, with 7 bases spanning the gap. The germline CDR1 and CDR2 sequences are MDHEN and SYDVKM. The CDR3 runs 13 residues. The DNA for the CDR3 is TGTGCCAGCAGTTTCGAAATATCCTACGAGCAGTACTTC. Translated, it gives CASSFEISYEQYF.

V is TRBV30 and J is TRBJ2-2; 9 bases are shared with TRBD1. V lost 0 bases and J lost 3; bases outside the gene matches: 2. Germline assignment: CDR1 GTSNPN and CDR2 SVGIG (reference sequence). The CDR3 extends over 15 amino acids. CDR3 coding DNA: TGTGCCTGGAGTGTAGGACAGGGGTACACCGGGGAGCTGTTTTTT. Translation: CAWSVGQGYTGELFF. The variable domain in full, completed from reference TRBV30 and TRBJ2-2, reads SQTIHQWPATLVQPVGSPLSLECTVEGTSNPNLYWYRQAAGRGLQLLFYSVGIGQISSEVPQNLSASRPQDRQFILSSKKLLLSDSGFYLCAWSVGQGYTGELFFGEGSRLTVL.

As for this clone: This may be a read error, as it is one base from a much larger clone. This chain joins TRBV7-9 and TRBJ2-1; no reliable D call. Germline CDR1 SEHNR, CDR2 FQNEAQ (reference sequence). Between the trimmed V and J ends, which lost 5 bases and 0 bases, there was a span of 11 bases. The CDR3 length is 15 residues. The CDR3 protein is CASSPGPSSYNEQFF. The CDR3 DNA reads TGTGCCAGCAGCCCTGGACCCAGCTCCTACAATGAGCAGTTCTTC.

This clone was counted only a few times. This chain links TRBV28 with TRBJ2-7; D not resolved. The V end was cut by 0 bases, the J end by 4 bases, with 4 bases between. Germline V gene sequence: CDR1 MDHEN, CDR2 SYDVKM. The CDR3 is 12 amino acids. The chain's CDR3 is CASSLWMYEQYF. DNA for the CDR3: TGTGCCAGCAGTTTATGGATGTACGAGCAGTACTTC.

Only one count was recorded for this clone. The CDR3, as DNA: TGCGCCAGCAGCTTGGGCGACTCAGGGGAAGAGACCCAGTACTTC. This translates into CASSLGDSGEETQYF. The rearrangement uses TRBV5-1 and TRBJ2-5; TRBD1 is a possible D gene (6 bases). V was cut by 0 bases and J by 3 bases, with 12 bases left in between. Germline values: CDR1 SGHRS, CDR2 YFSETQ. The CDR3 length is 15 residues.

CDR3 protein: CASSGGTSNQPQHF. The CDR3 region has the DNA TGTGCCAGCAGCGGCGGGACAAGCAATCAGCCCCAGCATTTT. This chain links TRBV5-6 with TRBJ1-5; a possible D gene is TRBD1 (6 bases). The CDR3 is 14 residues long. Trimming left V 4 bases short and J 1 base short, with 9 bases between. The germline gives CDR1 SGHDT, CDR2 YYEEEE.

The V and J genes are TRBV5-6 and TRBJ2-5; D is perhaps TRBD1 (5 bases). Per the germline V gene, CDR1 is SGHDT and CDR2 is YYEEEE. There are 14 residues in the CDR3. Between the trimmed V and J ends, which lost 0 bases and 5 bases, there was a span of 11 bases. The CDR3: CASSLVGAGETQYF. The CDR3 nucleotides are TGTGCCAGCAGCTTGGTAGGGGCCGGGGAGACCCAGTACTTC.

The chain joins TRBV15 to TRBJ2-2, with 10 positions matching TRBD2. The CDR3 runs 18 residues. Losses at the gene ends were 0 bases for V and 6 bases for J; bases not matched to a gene: 10. CDR1 is LNHNV and CDR2 is YYDKDF in the germline V gene (reference sequence). Here the CDR3 DNA reads TGTGCCACCAGCAGAGATGCTAGCGGGAGTGGCGGGGCCGGGGAGCTGTTTTTT. It is translated as CATSRDASGSGGAGELFF.

The chain uses TRBV5-5 and TRBJ1-4; TRBD1 aligns across 7 bases. The germline gives CDR1 SGHKS, CDR2 YYEKEE (reference sequence). CDR3 length equals 15 residues. V dropped 2 bases and J dropped 3; count of bases not matched to a gene: 4. CDR3: CASSFRQGANEKLFF. CDR3 nucleotides: TGTGCCAGCAGCTTCCGACAGGGAGCTAATGAAAAACTGTTTTTT.